The 11 T cell receptor beta chains below were found in one sample sequenced in a study of T cell repertoires in cytomegalovirus infection. TCRdb called the reads again in MiXCR, with one record for every CDR3 protein. There are approximately 100,000 distinct CDR3 sequences in the sample; 20% to 30% occur only once, and about two fifths lies in the top ten. The sequencing sample was made of CD8+ T cells from PBMCs. The receptors originated from a human donor in good health (CMV status not recorded). Some clones in this sample may be carry-over from other donors' samples.

The chain combines TRBV18 with TRBJ2-7; no definite D call. Looked up from germline, CDR1 is KGHSH and CDR2 is LQKENI. Trimming shortened V by 4 bases and J by 7 bases, and 14 bases separated the two germline ends. The CDR3 length is 13 residues. The CDR3, as DNA: TGTGCCAGCTCACTTGGGATAGGGCGGGAGCAGTACTTC. It encodes CASSLGIGREQYF.

This clonotype was recorded many times. CDR3 nucleotide sequence: TGTGCCAGCAGGCCCATCGACCCCAGAAACCCCTATGGCTACACCTTC. Amino acids: CASRPIDPRNPYGYTF. The rearrangement uses TRBV7-8 and TRBJ1-2; no clear D. V was trimmed by 6 bases and J by 4 bases, leaving 21 bases between them. The CDR3 runs to 16 residues. CDR1 is SGHVS, CDR2 FQNEAQ, per germline.

The chain recombines TRBV6-5 with TRBJ2-7, with 8 nucleotides matching TRBD1. CDR1 MNHEY and CDR2 SVGAGI come from the germline V gene. The CDR3 spans 13 residues. The V and J ends lost 2 bases and 7 bases, in that order; junction bases with no gene match: 4. In DNA form, the CDR3 reads TGTGCCAGCAGTTACACTGACAGGGGTGAGCAGTACTTC. It specifies CASSYTDRGEQYF.

This chain connects TRBV9 to TRBJ2-5; TRBD2 aligns across 11 bases. From germline, CDR1 is SGDLS and CDR2 YYNGEE. The CDR3 covers 15 residues. V was pared by 0 bases and J by 4 bases, with 2 bases of the junction left unmatched. The CDR3, as DNA: TGTGCCAGCAGCGTAGCTAGCGGGGGGCGAGAGACCCAGTACTTC. This sequence encodes CASSVASGGRETQYF.

This clonotype has more than one count but fewer than ten. This rearrangement joins TRBV7-9 to TRBJ1-4; 8 bases are a match to TRBD1. V lost 5 bases to trimming and J lost 4 bases; unmatched junction nucleotides: 12. The CDR3 consists of 17 residues. Germline-derived CDR1 and CDR2 are SEHNR and FQNEAQ (reference sequence). CDR3: CASSEQTGAGHNEKLFF. The CDR3 region has the DNA TGTGCCAGCAGCGAGCAGACAGGGGCGGGCCATAATGAAAAACTGTTTTTT.

As DNA, the CDR3 is TGTGCCAGCAGTTACTCGGAAGTCCGGGACTACAATGAGCAGTTCTTC. This translates into CASSYSEVRDYNEQFF. The chain combines TRBV6-2 or TRBV6-3 with TRBJ2-1, with a weak D call TRBD2 (5 bases). The V gene lost 0 bases and the J gene lost 3 bases, with 12 bases spanning the gap. This CDR3 has 16 residues. The V gene's germline CDR1 is MNHEY and CDR2 SVGEGT.

This clonotype showed up just a few times. The rearrangement links TRBV28 to TRBJ2-1; D is unclear. Germline assignment: CDR1 MDHEN and CDR2 SYDVKM. V was clipped by 6 bases and J by 7 bases, with 4 bases between them. This CDR3 contains 10 residues. The CDR3 DNA follows: TGTGCCAGCAGACTAAATGAGCAGTTCTTC. It yields the protein CASRLNEQFF. The variable domain in full, with the rest retrieved from reference TRBV28 and TRBJ2-1, is DVKVTQSSRYLVKRTGEKVFLECVQDMDHENMFWYRQDPGLGLRLIYFSYDVKMKEKGDIPEGYSVSREKKERFSLILESASTNQTSMYLCASRLNEQFFGPGTRLTVL.

This clonotype was observed at least ten times. This chain uses TRBV7-2 with TRBJ2-1; D gene ambiguous. The V end lost 2 bases, the J end lost 1 base, and 18 bases lay between the germline ends. Germline CDR1 and CDR2: SGHTA and FQGNSA. The CDR3 spans 18 residues. The CDR3 spells CASSLSPANPTSYNEQFF. CDR3 DNA: TGTGCCAGCAGCTTATCCCCCGCCAACCCAACTTCCTACAATGAGCAGTTCTTC.

V gene TRBV6-2 or TRBV6-3 combines with J gene TRBJ2-1; D tentatively reads TRBD1 or TRBD2 (5 bases each). Germline V gene lookup returns CDR1 MNHEY and CDR2 SVGEGT. The CDR3 is 13 residues long. Trimming took 8 bases from V and 7 from J, leaving 15 bases between them. The CDR3 DNA sequence: TGTGCCAGCCGGCCGGGACGTCAGAATGAGCAGTTCTTC. Its translation: CASRPGRQNEQFF.

The chain couples TRBV29-1 to TRBJ2-7, with 11 bases lining up with TRBD1. After removal of 6 bases from V and 3 bases from J, the junction contained 4 bases not matched to a gene. In germline, CDR1 is SQVTM, CDR2 ANQGSEA. The CDR3 is made up of 13 amino acids. The CDR3 DNA follows: TGCAGCGTCCGGACAGGGGGCGTCTACGAGCAGTACTTC. Its protein is CSVRTGGVYEQYF.

Notes on this clonotype: An end of the junction differs from the germline gene, which may be a read error. J is TRBJ2-1 and V is TRBV5-3, with D possibly TRBD1 on 6 matching bases. TRBV5-3 is known as an ORF, though its function is uncertain. The CDR3 has 14 residues. This CDR3 reads CASSLGDNYNEQFF. The CDR3 DNA reads TGTGCCAGCAGCTTGGGGGACAACTACAATGAGCAGTTCTTC.